The next 29 T cell receptor beta chains were all read from a single sample in a study of cytomegalovirus exposure and HLA in healthy donors (dated by TCRdb to 2015 to 2018). Libraries came from the immunoSEQ multiplex PCR assay. For the multiplex PCR, a mixture combining 60 forward primers for TCR Vbeta segments and 13 reverse primers for TCR Jbeta segments was used. The table comes from immuneACCESS by way of TCRdb, which keeps in-frame sequences with V and J called. Part of the clones is missing from these tables; in studies checked, under half for an unresolved V gene and the rest for unknown reasons. For this sample there are about 210,000 clones; around 76% appear just once. The ten most abundant clones make up around 6% of the sample. Sequencing was performed on PBMCs. The source of these receptors is a man in his forties in good health and CMV-seropositive.

This chain joins TRBV29-1 and TRBJ2-7, with 8 nucleotides matching TRBD1. The CDR3 contains 13 residues. Germline V CDR1 and CDR2: SQVTM, ANQGSEA. Trimming removed 6 bases from V and 1 base from J; junction bases left unmatched: 5. The CDR3 bases are TGCAGCGTCTCCGGGACAGGTTCCTACGAGCAGTACTTC. Amino acids: CSVSGTGSYEQYF.

This clone was seen only a few times. The V gene is TRBV15, the J gene TRBJ1-2, with D unresolved. The length of the CDR3 is 17 residues. Germline assignment: CDR1 LNHNV and CDR2 YYDKDF (reference sequence). The V end was cut by 0 bases, the J end by 4 bases, with 18 bases between. CDR3 sequence (DNA): TGTGCCACCAGCAGAGATCTGATGTATGGGCAGAGCTATGGCTACACCTTC. Translating gives CATSRDLMYGQSYGYTF. Supplemented by reference TRBV15 and TRBJ1-2, the full variable domain reads DAMVIQNPRYQVTQFGKPVTLSCSQTLNHNVMYWYQQKSSQAPKLLFHYYDKDFNNEADTPDNFQSRRPNTSFCFLDIRSPGLGDTAMYLCATSRDLMYGQSYGYTFGSGTRLTVV.

DNA for the CDR3: TGTGCCAGCAGGGGGGGGAGGGGTGTTTACGAGCAGTACTTC. This gives the protein CASRGGRGVYEQYF. The rearrangement links TRBV2 to TRBJ2-7; 7 bases are a match to TRBD2. The CDR3 has 14 amino acids. Germline CDR1 and CDR2: SNHLY and FYNNEI. The V segment lost 6 bases and the J segment 4 bases; nucleotides outside the gene matches: 9.

This clone was seen a few times. The chain joins TRBV5-1 to TRBJ2-1; 7 nucleotides line up with TRBD2. The length of the CDR3 is 14 residues. V trimming: 5 bases; J trimming: 6 bases; junction bases outside the gene matches: 8. Per germline, CDR1 SGHRS and CDR2 YFSETQ. The DNA for the CDR3 is TGCGCCAGCAGTAGCAGCGGGAAAAGCAATGAGCAGTTCTTC. Translation: CASSSSGKSNEQFF.

The J gene is TRBJ2-3, the V gene TRBV7-7, with 7 bases matching TRBD2. After removal of 1 base from V and 5 bases from J, the junction contained 3 bases not matched to a gene. CDR3 length: 14 amino acids. Germline CDR1 reads SSHAT; CDR2 reads FNYEAQ (reference sequence). The CDR3 is CASSLGGGLDTQYF. CDR3 DNA sequence: TGTGCCAGCAGCTTAGGCGGGGGACTAGATACGCAGTATTTT.

Worth noting for this clone: This CDR3 is also generated by other DNA sequences in the sample. The J gene is TRBJ2-2, the V gene TRBV2, with 8 bases matching TRBD1. This CDR3 has 15 residues. The V gene end was trimmed by 5 bases and the J gene end by 5 bases; junction bases not matched to a gene: 7. Germline V gives CDR1 SNHLY, CDR2 FYNNEI. CDR3 in amino acids: CASSQQGAGTGELFF. As DNA, the CDR3 is TGTGCCAGCAGTCAGCAGGGGGCGGGGACCGGGGAGCTGTTTTTT.

The CDR3, as DNA: TGTGCCAGCTCACCATCCAGGGGCGGCAATCAGCCCCAGCATTTT. Translation: CASSPSRGGNQPQHF. V and J are TRBV18 and TRBJ1-5, with D maybe TRBD1 (6 bases). In germline, CDR1 is KGHSH, CDR2 LQKENI. The CDR3 is 15 residues long. The V end lost 2 bases, the J end lost 2 bases, and 10 bases lay between the germline ends. Using reference TRBV18 and TRBJ1-5 for the parts outside the CDR3, the full variable domain is NAGVMQNPRHLVRRRGQEARLRCSPMKGHSHVYWYRQLPEEGLKFMVYLQKENIIDESGMPKERFSAEFPKEGPSILRIQQVVRGDSAAYFCASSPSRGGNQPQHFGDGTRLSIL.

The chain combines TRBV27 with TRBJ2-1; D may be TRBD2 (6 bases). CDR1 is MNHEY and CDR2 is SMNVEV in the germline V gene (reference sequence). This CDR3 comprises 15 residues. V lost 0 bases, J lost 7 bases, and 13 bases lay in between. The CDR3 loop is CASSLSSGPGNEQFF. For the CDR3, the DNA is TGTGCCAGCAGTTTATCTAGCGGCCCCGGGAATGAGCAGTTCTTC.

CDR3 region: CASSPTGDGYTF. The CDR3 DNA sequence: TGCGCCAGCAGCCCGACAGGGGATGGCTACACCTTC. The V call is TRBV5-1, the J call TRBJ1-2; 8 nucleotides agree with TRBD1. The CDR3 loop spans 12 amino acids. Germline trimming cut 4 bases from V and 6 bases from J; bases unmatched to any gene: 2. Germline CDR1 is SGHRS and CDR2 is YFSETQ.

The V call is TRBV9, the J call TRBJ1-1; tentative D call: TRBD1 (5 bases). Looked up from germline, CDR1 is SGDLS and CDR2 is YYNGEE. Trimming shortened V by 4 bases and J by 0 bases, and 10 bases separated the two germline ends. The CDR3 spans 14 residues. The CDR3 coding sequence is TGTGCCAGCAGCCCCGGACAATTGAACACTGAAGCTTTCTTT. Translating gives CASSPGQLNTEAFF.

The chain uses TRBV7-3 and TRBJ2-1, with 10 bases identical to TRBD2. V shed 5 bases, J shed 7 bases, and the junction held 8 bases outside the gene matches. The CDR3 loop spans 15 amino acids. Germline assignment: CDR1 SGHTA and CDR2 FQGTGA. The chain's CDR3 is CASSIIASGSNEQFF. DNA for the CDR3: TGTGCCAGCAGCATAATAGCTAGCGGGAGTAATGAGCAGTTCTTC.

The chain uses TRBV7-2 and TRBJ1-2; 7 positions agree with TRBD1. The germline CDR1 and CDR2 sequences are SGHTA and FQGNSA. The J segment lost 7 bases and the V segment lost 2 bases, leaving 10 bases of the junction unmatched. The CDR3 runs 15 residues. The CDR3 here is CASSLLGGPFGGYTF. CDR3 in DNA: TGTGCCAGCAGCTTATTAGGGGGCCCCTTCGGTGGCTACACCTTC.

On this clone: The same CDR3 also results from other DNA sequences found in this sample. The V gene is TRBV18, the J gene TRBJ1-1, with 9 bases aligning to TRBD1. V was clipped by 4 bases and J by 1 base; unmatched bases: 1. Germline V gives CDR1 KGHSH, CDR2 LQKENI. The CDR3 contains 14 residues. CDR3 sequence reads: CASSLGQGNTEAFF. CDR3 DNA: TGTGCCAGCTCACTGGGACAGGGGAACACTGAAGCTTTCTTT.

The chain uses TRBV2 and TRBJ1-1, with D perhaps matching TRBD1 (5 bases). CDR1 and CDR2 from the germline V gene are SNHLY and FYNNEI. Trimming shortened V by 7 bases and J by 0 bases, and 12 bases separated the two germline ends. The CDR3 sequence is 14 residues long. The CDR3 bases are TGTGCCAGCATGCAGGGACTGATGAACACTGAAGCTTTCTTT. Translating gives CASMQGLMNTEAFF.

J is TRBJ1-2 and V is TRBV6-5; TRBD1 matches at 7 bases. This CDR3 is 14 amino acids long. Germline V CDR1 and CDR2: MNHEY, SVGAGI. J lost 3 bases, V lost 5 bases, and 6 bases had no gene match. The CDR3, as DNA: TGTGCCAGCAGTCGACAGGGAAGTGACTATGGCTACACCTTC. Translating gives CASSRQGSDYGYTF.

DNA for the CDR3: TGTGCCAGCAGTTATTCCGAGGGGAACACTGAAGCTTTCTTT. Amino acid sequence: CASSYSEGNTEAFF. The chain links TRBV6-6 to TRBJ1-1, with unresolved D. This CDR3 comprises 14 residues. CDR1 and CDR2 from the germline V gene are MNHNY and SVGAGI (reference sequence). Trimming removed 3 bases from V and 1 base from J, with 9 bases in between.

The chain uses TRBV6-6 and TRBJ2-1; D is unclear. Germline-derived CDR1 and CDR2 are MNHNY and SVGAGI (reference sequence). CDR3 length: 16 amino acids. V lost 8 bases, J lost 0 bases, and 17 bases lay in between. CDR3 bases: TGTGCCAGCCGAGCACAACGACGGAGCTCCTACAATGAGCAGTTCTTC. Amino acid sequence: CASRAQRRSSYNEQFF.

This clone was picked up many times. The chain uses TRBV6-5 and TRBJ2-5; weak D call: TRBD2 (6 bases). Germline CDR1 and CDR2: MNHEY and SVGAGI. The length of the CDR3 is 13 residues. V gave up 6 bases and J gave up 2 bases, with 10 bases separating them. The chain's CDR3 is CASRRDSQETQYF. CDR3 DNA sequence: TGTGCCAGCAGACGGGACTCTCAAGAGACCCAGTACTTC.

The rearrangement uses TRBV11-3 and TRBJ2-5; 7 bases fit TRBD1. After removal of 5 bases from V and 3 bases from J, the junction contained 6 bases not matched to a gene. Germline CDR1 reads SGHNT; CDR2 reads YENEEA. This CDR3 has 14 amino acids. For the CDR3, the DNA is TGTGCCAGCAGCCGAAGGGACAGTGAAGAGACCCAGTACTTC. Protein: CASSRRDSEETQYF.

The gene calls are TRBV11-2 and TRBJ2-1; D remains ambiguous. The CDR3 has 13 residues. The V end was cut by 0 bases, the J end by 6 bases, with 6 bases between. The germline V gene encodes CDR1 SGHAT and CDR2 FQNNGV. CDR3 residues: CASSLDPGNEQFF. The DNA for the CDR3 is TGTGCCAGCAGCTTAGATCCGGGCAATGAGCAGTTCTTC.

The chain uses TRBV27 and TRBJ1-1; D is unresolved. Between the trimmed V and J ends, which lost 1 base and 1 base, there was a span of 10 bases. The CDR3 runs 15 residues. CDR1 and CDR2 (germline): MNHEY, SMNVEV (reference sequence). The CDR3 protein is CASSLWAGGNTEAFF. The CDR3 nucleotides are TGTGCCAGCAGTTTATGGGCAGGAGGGAACACTGAAGCTTTCTTT.

This chain connects TRBV14 to TRBJ2-1, with 12 bases matching TRBD1. The CDR3 length is 16 residues. Trimming removed 2 bases from V and 7 bases from J; junction bases left unmatched: 6. The V gene's germline CDR1 is SGHDN and CDR2 FVKESK. The CDR3 DNA reads TGTGCCAGCAGCCAACCGGGACAGGGGGCCCAGAATGAGCAGTTCTTC. Amino acid sequence: CASSQPGQGAQNEQFF.

This clone has a handful of counts. CDR3 amino acids: CSVEGTGANSTNEKLFF. The CDR3, as DNA: TGCAGCGTTGAAGGGACAGGGGCGAACTCAACTAATGAAAAACTGTTTTTT. The chain couples TRBV29-1 to TRBJ1-4, with 9 bases aligning to TRBD1. The CDR3 is 17 amino acids. Trimming cost V 1 base and J 0 bases; bases outside gene matches: 6. Germline-derived CDR1 and CDR2 are SQVTM and ANQGSEA.

This clone occurred once. The chain has TRBV27 and TRBJ1-2; 8 bases are shared with TRBD1. V shed 5 bases and J 5 bases; nucleotides not matched to a gene: 7. Germline V CDR1 and CDR2: MNHEY, SMNVEV (reference sequence). The CDR3 extends over 14 amino acids. CDR3 in DNA: TGTGCCAGCAGTCCCCGGACAGGGTTGTATGGCTACACCTTC. Translation: CASSPRTGLYGYTF.

V and J are TRBV5-4 and TRBJ2-7, with 7 bases fitting TRBD1. After removal of 1 base from V and 1 base from J, the junction contained 11 bases not matched to a gene. The germline V gene has CDR1 SGHNT and CDR2 YYREEE (reference sequence). This CDR3 region has 17 residues. CDR3 sequence: CASSLRVTGALSYEQYF. CDR3 coding DNA: TGTGCCAGCAGCTTGCGGGTTACAGGGGCTCTATCCTACGAGCAGTACTTC.

This chain joins TRBV30 and TRBJ1-6; perhaps TRBD1 as D (6 bases). Germline CDR1 and CDR2: GTSNPN and SVGIG (reference sequence). CDR3 length equals 13 residues. The V end was cut by 4 bases, the J end by 7 bases, with 11 bases between. In nucleotides, the CDR3 is TGTGCCTGGACAGGGGTATGGAATTCACCCCTCCACTTT. Protein: CAWTGVWNSPLHF.

The chain links TRBV7-6 to TRBJ2-3; 10 bases agree with TRBD1. With 1 base clipped from V and 3 bases from J, the junction kept 10 bases outside the gene matches. CDR1 SGHVS and CDR2 FNYEAQ come from the germline V gene. The CDR3 totals 18 residues. The CDR3 coding sequence is TGTGCCAGCAGCTTAGTTCAGGGACAGGGGAGGAAAACAGATACGCAGTATTTT. Its protein is CASSLVQGQGRKTDTQYF.

The chain recombines TRBV4-1 with TRBJ2-2, with 8 bases lining up with TRBD1. V shed 6 bases and J 3 bases; nucleotides not matched to a gene: 12. The CDR3 has 17 amino acids. CDR1 is MGHRA and CDR2 is YSYEKL in the germline V gene. The CDR3 DNA reads as TGCGCCAGCAGTCATCTAGGCGGGACAGGCGACACCGGGGAGCTGTTTTTT. It yields the protein CASSHLGGTGDTGELFF.

This clone is a singleton in its sample. The V and J genes are TRBV5-1 and TRBJ2-1; 8 nucleotides line up with TRBD1. Germline values: CDR1 SGHRS, CDR2 YFSETQ. The CDR3 covers 17 residues. The V gene end was trimmed by 5 bases and the J gene end by 4 bases; junction bases not matched to a gene: 14. CDR3 sequence: CASRSGTGVGDYNEQFF. CDR3 DNA: TGCGCCAGCAGGTCCGGGACAGGCGTCGGTGATTACAATGAGCAGTTCTTC.